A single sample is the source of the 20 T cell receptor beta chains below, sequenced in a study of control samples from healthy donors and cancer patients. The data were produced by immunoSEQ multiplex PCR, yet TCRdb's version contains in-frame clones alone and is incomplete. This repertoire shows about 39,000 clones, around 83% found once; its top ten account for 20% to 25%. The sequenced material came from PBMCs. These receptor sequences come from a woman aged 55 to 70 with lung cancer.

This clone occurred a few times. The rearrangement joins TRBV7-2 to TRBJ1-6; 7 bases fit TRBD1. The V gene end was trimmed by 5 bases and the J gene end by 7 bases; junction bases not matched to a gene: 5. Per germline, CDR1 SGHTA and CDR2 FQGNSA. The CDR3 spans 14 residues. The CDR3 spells CASSRDRENSPLHF. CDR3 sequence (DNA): TGTGCCAGCAGCAGAGACAGGGAAAATTCACCCCTCCACTTT.

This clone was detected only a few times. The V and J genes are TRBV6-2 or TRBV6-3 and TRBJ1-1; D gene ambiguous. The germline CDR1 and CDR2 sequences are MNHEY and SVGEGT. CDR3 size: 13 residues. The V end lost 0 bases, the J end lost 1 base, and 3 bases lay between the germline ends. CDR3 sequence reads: CASSYSWNTEAFF. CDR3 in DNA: TGTGCCAGCAGTTACTCTTGGAACACTGAAGCTTTCTTT.

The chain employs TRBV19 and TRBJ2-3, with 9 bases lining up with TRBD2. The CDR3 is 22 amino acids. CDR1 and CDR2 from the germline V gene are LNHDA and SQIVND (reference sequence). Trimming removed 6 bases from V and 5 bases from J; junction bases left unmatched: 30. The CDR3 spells CASSTSPPGLAFSLPGGDTQYF. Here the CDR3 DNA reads TGTGCCAGTAGCACATCCCCCCCCGGACTAGCGTTTTCCTTGCCCGGGGGAGATACGCAGTATTTT.

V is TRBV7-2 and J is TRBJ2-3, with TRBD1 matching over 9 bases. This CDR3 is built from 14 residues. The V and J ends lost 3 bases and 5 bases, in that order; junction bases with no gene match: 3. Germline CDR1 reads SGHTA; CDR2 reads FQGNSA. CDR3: CASSLGQGRDTQYF. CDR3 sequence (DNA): TGTGCCAGCAGCTTGGGACAGGGTCGAGATACGCAGTATTTT.

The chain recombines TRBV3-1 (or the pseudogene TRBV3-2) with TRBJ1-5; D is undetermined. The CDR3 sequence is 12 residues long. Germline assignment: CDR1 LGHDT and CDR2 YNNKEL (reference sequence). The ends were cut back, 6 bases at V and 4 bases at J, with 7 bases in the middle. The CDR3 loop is CASRGKNQPQHF. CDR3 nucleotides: TGTGCCAGCAGGGGAAAAAATCAGCCCCAGCATTTT.

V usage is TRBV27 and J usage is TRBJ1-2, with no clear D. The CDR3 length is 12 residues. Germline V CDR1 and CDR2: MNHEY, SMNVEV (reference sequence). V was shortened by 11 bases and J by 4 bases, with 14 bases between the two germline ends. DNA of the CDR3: TGTGCCGAGAGGAGCAGTCCCTATGGCTACACCTTC. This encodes CAERSSPYGYTF.

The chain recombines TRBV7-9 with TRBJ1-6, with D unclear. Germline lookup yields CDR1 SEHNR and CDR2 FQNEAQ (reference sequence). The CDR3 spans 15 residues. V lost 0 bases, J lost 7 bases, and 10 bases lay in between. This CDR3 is CASSLAGPENSPLHF. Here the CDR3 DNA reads TGTGCCAGCAGCTTAGCCGGGCCAGAAAATTCACCCCTCCACTTT.

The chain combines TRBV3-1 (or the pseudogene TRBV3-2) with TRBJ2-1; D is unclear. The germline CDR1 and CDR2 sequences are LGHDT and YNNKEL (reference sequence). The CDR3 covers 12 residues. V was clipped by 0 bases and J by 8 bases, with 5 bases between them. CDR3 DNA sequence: TGTGCCAGCAGCCAAGAGAGGTATGAGCAGTTCTTC. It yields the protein CASSQERYEQFF.

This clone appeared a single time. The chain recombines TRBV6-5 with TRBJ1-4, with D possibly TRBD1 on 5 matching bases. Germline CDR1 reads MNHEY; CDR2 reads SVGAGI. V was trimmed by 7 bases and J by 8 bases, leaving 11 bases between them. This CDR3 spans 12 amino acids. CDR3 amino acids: CASNRQREKLFF. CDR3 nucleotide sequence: TGTGCCAGCAACAGGCAACGGGAAAAACTGTTTTTT.

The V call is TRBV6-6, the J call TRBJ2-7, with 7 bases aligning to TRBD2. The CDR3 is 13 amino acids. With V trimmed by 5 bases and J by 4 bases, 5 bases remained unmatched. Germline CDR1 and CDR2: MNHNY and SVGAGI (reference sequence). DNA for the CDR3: TGTGCCAGCAGTGTAGTGCGGGAGTACGAGCAGTACTTC. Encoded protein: CASSVVREYEQYF.

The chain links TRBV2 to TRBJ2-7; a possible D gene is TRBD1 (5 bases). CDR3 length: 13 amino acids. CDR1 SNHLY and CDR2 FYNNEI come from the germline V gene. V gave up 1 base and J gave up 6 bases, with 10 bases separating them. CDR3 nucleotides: TGTGCCAGCAGTGAAGAGGGGCAGAGCGAGCAGTACTTC. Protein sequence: CASSEEGQSEQYF. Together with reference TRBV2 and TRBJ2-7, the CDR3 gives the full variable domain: EPEVTQTPSHQVTQMGQEVILRCVPISNHLYFYWYRQILGQKVEFLVSFYNNEISEKSEIFDDQFSVERPDGSNFTLKIRSTKLEDSAMYFCASSEEGQSEQYFGPGTRLTVT.

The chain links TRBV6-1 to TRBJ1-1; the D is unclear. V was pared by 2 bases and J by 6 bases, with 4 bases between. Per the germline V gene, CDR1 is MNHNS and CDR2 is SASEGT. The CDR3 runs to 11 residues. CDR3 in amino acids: CASSEWAEAFF. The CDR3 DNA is TGTGCCAGCAGTGAATGGGCTGAAGCTTTCTTT.

The CDR3 DNA sequence: TGCGCCAGCCGATTGATCAGGGGGAACACTGAAGCTTTCTTT. Translating it yields CASRLIRGNTEAFF. The chain links TRBV5-1 to TRBJ1-1; tentatively, D is TRBD1 (6 bases). Per germline, CDR1 SGHRS and CDR2 YFSETQ. V dropped 7 bases and J dropped 1 base, with 14 bases sitting between them. The CDR3 has 14 amino acids.

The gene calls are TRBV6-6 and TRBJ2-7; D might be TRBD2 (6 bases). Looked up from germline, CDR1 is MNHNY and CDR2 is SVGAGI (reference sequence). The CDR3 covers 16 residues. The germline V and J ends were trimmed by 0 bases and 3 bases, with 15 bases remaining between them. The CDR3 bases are TGTGCCAGCAGTTACTCGACCGGGAGAATGAGCTACGAGCAGTACTTC. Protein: CASSYSTGRMSYEQYF.

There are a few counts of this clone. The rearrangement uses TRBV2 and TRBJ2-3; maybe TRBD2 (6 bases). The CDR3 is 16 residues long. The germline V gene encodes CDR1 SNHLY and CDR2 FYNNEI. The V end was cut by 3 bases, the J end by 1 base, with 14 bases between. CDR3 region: CASSDVMASGTDTQYF. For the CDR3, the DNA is TGTGCCAGCAGTGATGTGATGGCTAGCGGCACAGATACGCAGTATTTT.

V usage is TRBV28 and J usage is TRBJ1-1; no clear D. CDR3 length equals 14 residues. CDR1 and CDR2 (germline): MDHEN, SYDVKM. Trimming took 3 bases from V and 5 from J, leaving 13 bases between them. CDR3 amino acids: CASSFVRIGTEAFF. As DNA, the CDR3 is TGTGCCAGCAGTTTTGTAAGGATAGGGACTGAAGCTTTCTTT.

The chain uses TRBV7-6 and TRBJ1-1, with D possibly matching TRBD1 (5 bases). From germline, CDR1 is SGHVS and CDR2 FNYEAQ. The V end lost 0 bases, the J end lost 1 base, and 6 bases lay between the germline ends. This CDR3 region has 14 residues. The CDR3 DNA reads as TGTGCCAGCAGCTTAGCGGGGGGGAACACTGAAGCTTTCTTT. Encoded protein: CASSLAGGNTEAFF.

CDR3 sequence: CATRPPGPLGPQHF. The CDR3 nucleotides read TGTGCCACCCGACCCCCCGGGCCCCTGGGGCCCCAGCATTTT. V usage is TRBV6-5 and J usage is TRBJ1-5; no reliable D call. Germline lookup yields CDR1 MNHEY and CDR2 SVGAGI. The V gene lost 10 bases and the J gene lost 9 bases, with 22 bases spanning the gap. The CDR3 is made up of 14 amino acids.

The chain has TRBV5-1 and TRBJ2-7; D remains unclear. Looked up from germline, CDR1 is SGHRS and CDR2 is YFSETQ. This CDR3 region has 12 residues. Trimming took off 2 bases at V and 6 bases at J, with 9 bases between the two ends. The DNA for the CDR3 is TGCGCCAGCAGCTTAGATCAGTCCGAGCAGTACTTC. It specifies CASSLDQSEQYF.

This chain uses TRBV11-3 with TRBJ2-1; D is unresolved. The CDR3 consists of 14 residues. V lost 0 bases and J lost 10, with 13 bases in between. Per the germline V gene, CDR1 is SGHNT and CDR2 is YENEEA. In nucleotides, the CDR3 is TGTGCCAGCAGCTTAGATGGTGAAGAGGACGAGCAGTTCTTC. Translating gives CASSLDGEEDEQFF.